This T cell receptor beta chain was observed in a study of blood T cell repertoires in COVID-19. The table came from immunoSEQ multiplex PCR; TCRdb's copy has only in-frame clones and leaves some out. The data contain 150,000 to 200,000 clones, 65% to 90% of them seen just once; the ten biggest clones take up roughly 8.6%. Germline V gene data show CDR1 as LNHDA and CDR2 as SQIVND (reference sequence). The length of the CDR3 is 15 residues. Deletions cut 1 base from V and 1 base from J, with 8 bases between. The origin of this receptor is a man aged 60 to 75 with acute or convalescent COVID-19. What was sequenced was peripheral blood. V usage is TRBV19 and J usage is TRBJ1-5; no definite D call. The CDR3 nucleotides are TGTGCCAGTAGTATAGGGCCTTTGAGCAATCAGCCCCAGCATTTT. Translated, it gives CASSIGPLSNQPQHF.